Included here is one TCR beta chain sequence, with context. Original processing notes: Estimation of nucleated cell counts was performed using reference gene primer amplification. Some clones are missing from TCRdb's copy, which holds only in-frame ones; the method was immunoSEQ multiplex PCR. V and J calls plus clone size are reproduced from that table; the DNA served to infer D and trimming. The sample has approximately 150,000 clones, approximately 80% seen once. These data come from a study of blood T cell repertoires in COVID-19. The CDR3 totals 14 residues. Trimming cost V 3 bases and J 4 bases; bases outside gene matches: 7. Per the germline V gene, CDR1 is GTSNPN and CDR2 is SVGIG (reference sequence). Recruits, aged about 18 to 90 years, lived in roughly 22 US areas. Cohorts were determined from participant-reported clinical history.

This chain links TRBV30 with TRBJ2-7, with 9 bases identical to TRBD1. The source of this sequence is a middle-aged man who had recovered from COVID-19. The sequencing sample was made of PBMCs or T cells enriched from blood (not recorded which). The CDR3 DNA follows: TGTGCCTGGAGGACTCGGGACAGGGTTTACGAGCAGTACTTC. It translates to CAWRTRDRVYEQYF.